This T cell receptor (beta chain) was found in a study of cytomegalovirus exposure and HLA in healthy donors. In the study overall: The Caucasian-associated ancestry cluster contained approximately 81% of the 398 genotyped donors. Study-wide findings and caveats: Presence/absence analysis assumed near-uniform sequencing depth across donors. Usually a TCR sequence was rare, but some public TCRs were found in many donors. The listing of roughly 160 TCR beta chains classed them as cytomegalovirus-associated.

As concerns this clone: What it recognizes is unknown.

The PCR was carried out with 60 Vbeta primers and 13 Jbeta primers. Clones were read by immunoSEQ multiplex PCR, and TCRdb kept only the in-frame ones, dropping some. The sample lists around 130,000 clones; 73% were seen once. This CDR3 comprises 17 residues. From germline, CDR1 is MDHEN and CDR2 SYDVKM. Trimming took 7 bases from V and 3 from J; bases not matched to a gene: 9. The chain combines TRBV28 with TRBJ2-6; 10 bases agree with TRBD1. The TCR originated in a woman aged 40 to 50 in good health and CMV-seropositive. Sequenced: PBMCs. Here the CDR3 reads CASIRTGGTIGANVLTF. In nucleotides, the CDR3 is TGTGCCAGCATTCGGACAGGGGGAACTATTGGGGCCAACGTCCTGACTTTC.